The 26 T cell receptor beta chains reported below all come from one sample, sequenced in a study of cytomegalovirus exposure and HLA in healthy donors. The PCR had 60 Vbeta and 13 Jbeta primers. Only in-frame clones appear in the TCRdb table, and some are missing; sequencing was by immunoSEQ multiplex PCR. The sample carries around 98,000 clones, about two thirds recorded once. The source material was PBMCs. The receptor source for this set is a man in his forties or fifties in good health and CMV-seronegative.

V and J are TRBV2 and TRBJ2-7; 8 bases are shared with TRBD1. The junction had 9 bases not matched to a gene; V was cut back by 7 bases and J by 7 bases. Per the germline V gene, CDR1 is SNHLY and CDR2 is FYNNEI. CDR3 length: 13 amino acids. DNA for the CDR3: TGTGCCAGCAAAGCTAATACAGGGGGAGAGCAGTACTTC. Amino acid sequence: CASKANTGGEQYF.

V gene TRBV28 combines with J gene TRBJ1-2; no reliable D call. V was trimmed by 3 bases and J by 1 base, leaving 21 bases between them. The CDR3 has 18 residues. CDR1 and CDR2 from the germline V gene are MDHEN and SYDVKM. The CDR3 loop is CASSFSRAARQDNYGYTF. The CDR3 DNA is TGTGCCAGCAGTTTCTCAAGAGCCGCCCGACAAGATAACTATGGCTACACCTTC.

In DNA form, the CDR3 reads TGTGCCAGCAGTAACCCAGGGGCCAATCAGCCCCAGCATTTT. Protein sequence: CASSNPGANQPQHF. The V call is TRBV6-1, the J call TRBJ1-5; tentatively, D is TRBD1 (6 bases). Germline V gene data show CDR1 as MNHNS and CDR2 as SASEGT. Trimming pared 5 bases from V and 3 bases from J, leaving 11 bases between. The CDR3 consists of 14 residues.

The chain couples TRBV15 to TRBJ1-6; 7 nucleotides agree with TRBD1. The germline gives CDR1 LNHNV, CDR2 YYDKDF (reference sequence). Trimming took 0 bases from V and 12 from J; bases not matched to a gene: 5. This CDR3 spans 14 amino acids. CDR3 residues: CATSRDTTGEPLHF. The CDR3 coding sequence is TGTGCCACCAGCAGAGACACCACAGGGGAACCCCTCCACTTT. Full variable domain (outside the CDR3, taken from reference TRBV15 and TRBJ1-6): DAMVIQNPRYQVTQFGKPVTLSCSQTLNHNVMYWYQQKSSQAPKLLFHYYDKDFNNEADTPDNFQSRRPNTSFCFLDIRSPGLGDTAMYLCATSRDTTGEPLHFGNGTRLTVT.

The rearrangement joins TRBV10-3 to TRBJ1-2; 8 bases match TRBD1. V dropped 2 bases and J dropped 0; count of bases not matched to a gene: 2. Germline assignment: CDR1 ENHRY and CDR2 SYGVKD. The CDR3 spans 15 residues. CDR3 sequence: CAISEQQGANYGYTF. The CDR3, as DNA: TGTGCCATCAGTGAGCAACAGGGGGCTAACTATGGCTACACCTTC.

The chain recombines TRBV11-2 with TRBJ1-3; D remains ambiguous. Trimming removed 1 base at V and 4 bases at J, with 5 bases between. The CDR3 has 13 amino acids. Germline V gene sequence: CDR1 SGHAT, CDR2 FQNNGV. Here the CDR3 reads CASSLARGNTIYF. The DNA of the CDR3 is TGTGCCAGCAGCTTAGCGAGGGGAAACACCATATATTTT.

This chain connects TRBV30 to TRBJ2-1; 10 bases are shared with TRBD2. The CDR3 length is 14 residues. Germline values: CDR1 GTSNPN, CDR2 SVGIG (reference sequence). Germline trimming cut 5 bases from V and 2 bases from J; bases unmatched to any gene: 3. The CDR3 nucleotides are TGTGCCTGGGCCGGACTAGCGGCCTACAATGAGCAGTTCTTC. It codes for CAWAGLAAYNEQFF.

CDR3 in DNA: TGTGCCAGCAGCTTGCTCCTAGGGTGGGGAGGCTCCAATGAGCAGTTCTTC. Translated, it gives CASSLLLGWGGSNEQFF. The chain is built from TRBV5-6 and TRBJ2-1; a possible D gene is TRBD2 (6 bases). CDR3 length equals 17 residues. CDR1 is SGHDT, CDR2 YYEEEE, per germline. Deletions cut 1 base from V and 6 bases from J, with 20 bases between.

The V and J genes are TRBV6-5 and TRBJ2-7; possible D gene TRBD1, 5 bases. The V end lost 6 bases, the J end lost 4 bases, and 10 bases lay between the germline ends. The CDR3 length is 12 residues. The germline V gene has CDR1 MNHEY and CDR2 SVGAGI. This chain's CDR3 is CASSAYRYEQYF. The CDR3 nucleotides are TGTGCCAGCAGCGCCTACAGGTACGAGCAGTACTTC.

This clone has a handful of counts. CDR3 in DNA: TGTGCCAGCAGCTTATTTCTCGGGACTAGCGGGGGCCATGAGCAGTTCTTC. It specifies CASSLFLGTSGGHEQFF. The V call is TRBV11-2, the J call TRBJ2-1; TRBD2 matches at 14 bases. This CDR3 spans 17 amino acids. The germline V gene has CDR1 SGHAT and CDR2 FQNNGV. J was trimmed by 8 bases and V by 2 bases; bases with no gene match: 8.

The rearrangement links TRBV20-1 to TRBJ1-5; no firm D call. The ends were cut back, 2 bases at V and 9 bases at J, with 5 bases in the middle. This CDR3 is 10 amino acids long. CDR1 is DFQATT and CDR2 is SNEGSKA in the germline V gene (reference sequence). This CDR3 is CSARLGPQHF. DNA for the CDR3: TGCAGTGCTAGACTAGGGCCCCAGCATTTT.

This clone was picked up a small number of times. The gene calls are TRBV30 and TRBJ1-1; unclear D gene. CDR3 length: 12 residues. Between the trimmed V and J ends, which lost 4 bases and 6 bases, there was a span of 12 bases. From germline, CDR1 is GTSNPN and CDR2 SVGIG (reference sequence). The CDR3 protein is CAWTIAVAEAFF. For the CDR3, the DNA is TGTGCCTGGACGATAGCTGTGGCTGAAGCTTTCTTT.

The CDR3 sequence is CASGRTSGSVETQYF. The CDR3 DNA reads TGCGCCAGCGGACGGACTAGCGGGAGTGTAGAGACCCAGTACTTC. The rearrangement joins TRBV5-1 to TRBJ2-5; 13 bases are a match to TRBD2. Germline V gene lookup returns CDR1 SGHRS and CDR2 YFSETQ. This CDR3 is built from 15 residues. V lost 7 bases, J lost 4 bases, and 7 bases stayed unmatched.

This rearrangement joins TRBV27 to TRBJ2-5; the match to TRBD2 covers 9 bases. The J segment lost 2 bases and the V segment lost 6 bases, leaving 10 bases of the junction unmatched. The germline V gene has CDR1 MNHEY and CDR2 SMNVEV (reference sequence). This CDR3 has 16 residues. CDR3 region: CASSNSLTSGQETQYF. In DNA, the CDR3 is TGTGCCAGCAGCAATTCTTTGACTAGCGGACAAGAGACCCAGTACTTC.

The chain uses TRBV15 and TRBJ2-3; 7 bases agree with TRBD1. The V segment lost 6 bases and the J segment 2 bases; nucleotides outside the gene matches: 11. The CDR3 covers 16 residues. Germline CDR1 LNHNV, CDR2 YYDKDF (reference sequence). The CDR3 DNA follows: TGTGCCACCAGTAGGGACAGACCCCAGACCACAGATACGCAGTATTTT. It encodes CATSRDRPQTTDTQYF.

The chain combines TRBV5-6 with TRBJ2-5; tentatively, D is TRBD2 (6 bases). Germline CDR1 reads SGHDT; CDR2 reads YYEEEE. This CDR3 has 15 amino acids. V lost 0 bases and J 2 bases, leaving 11 bases between the germline ends. CDR3 coding DNA: TGTGCCAGCAGCTTGGCTTCGGGGAGGCAAGAGACCCAGTACTTC. This sequence encodes CASSLASGRQETQYF.

The CDR3 reads CASSHRRTYEQYF. DNA for the CDR3: TGTGCCAGCAGCCACAGAAGAACCTACGAGCAGTACTTC. The chain recombines TRBV27 with TRBJ2-7; unclear D gene. This CDR3 has 13 amino acids. V was pared by 6 bases and J by 2 bases, with 11 bases between. In germline, CDR1 is MNHEY, CDR2 SMNVEV (reference sequence).

The V call is TRBV19, the J call TRBJ2-2; 14 nucleotides agree with TRBD2. Losses at the gene ends were 6 bases for V and 6 bases for J; bases not matched to a gene: 12. Germline V gives CDR1 LNHDA, CDR2 SQIVND (reference sequence). The CDR3 spans 18 residues. The chain's CDR3 is CASRAGTSGGRRPGELFF. The CDR3 DNA reads TGTGCCAGTAGGGCCGGGACTAGCGGGGGTCGGCGGCCCGGGGAGCTGTTTTTT.

This clone has only one observation. This chain uses TRBV7-3 with TRBJ2-2; 7 bases line up with TRBD2. This CDR3 region has 17 residues. Trimming cost V 5 bases and J 4 bases; bases outside gene matches: 13. Per the germline V gene, CDR1 is SGHTA and CDR2 is FQGTGA. The chain's CDR3 is CASSITEQAGITGELFF. For the CDR3, the DNA is TGTGCCAGCAGCATCACCGAACAAGCGGGAATCACCGGGGAGCTGTTTTTT.

The V gene is TRBV5-4, the J gene TRBJ1-4, with no clear D. CDR3 size: 12 residues. The V end lost 5 bases, the J end lost 7 bases, and 9 bases lay between the germline ends. In germline, CDR1 is SGHNT, CDR2 YYREEE (reference sequence). The chain's CDR3 is CASSSPGEKLFF. CDR3 DNA: TGTGCCAGCAGTTCTCCGGGTGAAAAACTGTTTTTT.

The rearrangement links TRBV7-9 to TRBJ1-6; 9 positions agree with TRBD1. Germline V gene lookup returns CDR1 SEHNR and CDR2 FQNEAQ (reference sequence). This CDR3 is built from 16 residues. The ends lost 3 bases at V and 7 bases at J; junction bases unmatched: 7. As DNA, the CDR3 is TGTGCCAGCAGCTTTAAGACAGGGGGTGGAAATTCACCCCTCCACTTT. This translates into CASSFKTGGGNSPLHF.

CDR3 region: CSVVRWTGGWEQFF. DNA for the CDR3: TGCAGCGTTGTACGCTGGACAGGGGGCTGGGAGCAGTTCTTC. The chain links TRBV29-1 to TRBJ2-1, with TRBD1 matching 11 bases. Trimming removed 4 bases from V and 10 bases from J; junction bases left unmatched: 9. CDR3 length: 14 residues. From germline, CDR1 is SQVTM and CDR2 ANQGSEA.

The chain combines TRBV4-1 with TRBJ2-7; D is perhaps TRBD1 (6 bases). The CDR3 contains 14 residues. Germline values: CDR1 MGHRA, CDR2 YSYEKL. V was trimmed by 0 bases and J by 2 bases, leaving 8 bases between them. This CDR3 is CASSQEQGPYEQYF. CDR3 sequence (DNA): TGCGCCAGCAGCCAAGAACAGGGTCCCTACGAGCAGTACTTC.

The gene calls are TRBV2 and TRBJ1-4; TRBD1 matches 7 bases. V lost 7 bases to trimming and J lost 10 bases; unmatched junction nucleotides: 24. Looked up from germline, CDR1 is SNHLY and CDR2 is FYNNEI. This CDR3 comprises 18 residues. The CDR3 DNA reads TGTGCCAGCACTTCTGGGGCCACGACAGGGCCGCCTCGTGGAAAACTGTTTTTT. Protein sequence: CASTSGATTGPPRGKLFF. Full variable domain (remainder filled in from reference TRBV2 and TRBJ1-4): EPEVTQTPSHQVTQMGQEVILRCVPISNHLYFYWYRQILGQKVEFLVSFYNNEISEKSEIFDDQFSVERPDGSNFTLKIRSTKLEDSAMYFCASTSGATTGPPRGKLFFGSGTQLSVL.

On this clone: This same CDR3 is encoded by further DNA sequences in the sample. V is TRBV15 and J is TRBJ2-7; 9 positions match TRBD2. Losses at the gene ends were 2 bases for V and 2 bases for J; bases not matched to a gene: 1. The CDR3 length is 14 residues. The germline V gene has CDR1 LNHNV and CDR2 YYDKDF (reference sequence). As DNA, the CDR3 is TGTGCCACCAGCAGAAGCGGGAGGACCTACGAGCAGTACTTC. Its protein product is CATSRSGRTYEQYF.

The V and J genes are TRBV7-6 and TRBJ1-1; 9 bases agree with TRBD1. Germline CDR1 reads SGHVS; CDR2 reads FNYEAQ. CDR3 length equals 15 residues. The V gene end was trimmed by 3 bases and the J gene end by 3 bases; junction bases not matched to a gene: 5. This chain's CDR3 is CASSLQQGADTEAFF. The CDR3, as DNA: TGTGCCAGCAGCTTGCAACAGGGGGCGGACACTGAAGCTTTCTTT.